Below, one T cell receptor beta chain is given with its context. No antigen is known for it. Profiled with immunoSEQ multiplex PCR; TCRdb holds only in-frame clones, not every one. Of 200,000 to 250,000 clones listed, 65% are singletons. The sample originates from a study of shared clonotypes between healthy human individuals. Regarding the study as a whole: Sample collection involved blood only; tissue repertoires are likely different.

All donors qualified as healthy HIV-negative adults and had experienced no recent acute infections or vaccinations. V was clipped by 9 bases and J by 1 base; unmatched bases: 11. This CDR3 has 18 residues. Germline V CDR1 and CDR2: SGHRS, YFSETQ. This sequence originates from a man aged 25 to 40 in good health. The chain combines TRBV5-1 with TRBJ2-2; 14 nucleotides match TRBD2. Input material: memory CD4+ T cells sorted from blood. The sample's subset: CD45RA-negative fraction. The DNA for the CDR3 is TGCGCCACCCCTAAGGGACTAGCGGGAGCGAAGAACACCGGGGAGCTGTTTTTT. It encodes CATPKGLAGAKNTGELFF.